These 30 T cell receptor beta chains originate from one sample sequenced in a study of Ad26.COV2.S vaccination and SARS-CoV-2 variants. The method was immunoSEQ multiplex PCR; TCRdb's version includes in-frame clones alone and lacks a portion of them. The data contain about 320,000 clones, roughly nine tenths of them singletons. Treatment given: 19 received Ad26.COV2.S at low or high dose, single or two shots; about 5 received placebo; per-sample allocation not given. Each sample was drawn 63 days after the first injection (of vaccine or placebo). Source: peripheral blood, taken in a trial of Ad26.COV2.S vaccine versus placebo. These receptor sequences come from a person aged 18 to 65 who received the Ad26.COV2.S COVID-19 vaccine or a placebo.

J is TRBJ1-3 and V is TRBV5-1, with D unresolved. The germline V gene has CDR1 SGHRS and CDR2 YFSETQ. This CDR3 has 15 residues. With 4 bases removed from V and 8 bases from J, the gap between germline ends came to 19 bases. CDR3 residues: CASSLTVGSLDTIYF. CDR3 coding DNA: TGCGCCAGCAGCCTTACAGTCGGGTCTTTGGACACCATATATTTT.

V gene TRBV21-1 combines with J gene TRBJ2-4. TRBV21-1 is termed a pseudogene. CDR3 size: 20 residues. The CDR3: CASSPGQGVAGQLAKNIQYF. CDR3 nucleotide sequence: TGTGCCAGCAGCCCCGGACAGGGCGTAGCGGGGCAACTAGCCAAAAACATTCAGTACTTC.

This clone has only one observation. The V and J genes are TRBV7-2 and TRBJ1-1, with no clear D. The CDR3 runs to 13 residues. Germline CDR1 reads SGHTA; CDR2 reads FQGNSA. V was clipped by 4 bases and J by 1 base, with 7 bases between them. In DNA, the CDR3 is TGTGCCAGCAGCTATGCTGAGAACACTGAAGCTTTCTTT. Its protein product is CASSYAENTEAFF.

This chain joins TRBV7-9 and TRBJ1-1, with a weak D call TRBD1 (5 bases). From germline, CDR1 is SEHNR and CDR2 FQNEAQ (reference sequence). Trimming removed 5 bases at V and 1 base at J, with 20 bases between. The CDR3 has 17 residues. DNA of the CDR3: TGTGCCAGCAGCGTCCACAGCGGGGGATTAGGGAACACTGAAGCTTTCTTT. Translation: CASSVHSGGLGNTEAFF.

This clone was seen just once. The chain uses TRBV11-2 and TRBJ1-4, with no clear D. The CDR3 covers 15 residues. Germline assignment: CDR1 SGHAT and CDR2 FQNNGV. The V end lost 0 bases, the J end lost 6 bases, and 11 bases lay between the germline ends. The CDR3 nucleotides are TGTGCCAGCAGCTTAGAATCGGGGTATGATGAAAAACTGTTTTTT. Amino acids: CASSLESGYDEKLFF.

This clone was recorded only once. Other DNA variants within this sample encode the same CDR3. The chain combines TRBV4-3 with TRBJ2-2; no clear D gene. Germline lookup yields CDR1 LGHNA and CDR2 YSLEER. The germline V and J ends were trimmed by 1 base and 1 base, with 7 bases remaining between them. This CDR3 comprises 15 residues. The CDR3 nucleotides read TGCGCCAGCAGCCAAGGCACTCTGAACACCGGGGAGCTGTTTTTT. Translation gives CASSQGTLNTGELFF.

The chain has TRBV4-1 and TRBJ1-4; maybe TRBD1 (6 bases). The V and J ends lost 3 bases and 8 bases respectively, with 13 bases between them. In germline, CDR1 is MGHRA, CDR2 YSYEKL. The CDR3 has 14 residues. The CDR3 region is CASSQDSNNEKLFF. The CDR3 nucleotides read TGCGCCAGCAGCCAGGACAGTAATAACGAAAAACTGTTTTTT.

This rearrangement joins TRBV7-2 to TRBJ1-1; a possible D gene is TRBD1 (6 bases). Germline V gives CDR1 SGHTA, CDR2 FQGNSA. With 5 bases removed from V and 5 bases from J, the gap between germline ends came to 12 bases. The CDR3 extends over 13 amino acids. The CDR3, as DNA: TGTGCCAGCAGCAACAGGGTCGGGACTGAAGCTTTCTTT. Encoded protein: CASSNRVGTEAFF. The variable domain in full, with the rest retrieved from reference TRBV7-2 and TRBJ1-1, is GAGVSQSPSNKVTEKGKDVELRCDPISGHTALYWYRQSLGQGLEFLIYFQGNSAPDKSGLPSDRFSAERTGGSVSTLTIQRTQQEDSAVYLCASSNRVGTEAFFGQGTRLTVV.

This clone was observed a handful of times. This chain links TRBV5-6 with TRBJ1-6, with a possible D match to TRBD1 (5 bases). CDR3 length: 14 amino acids. V lost 3 bases to trimming and J lost 6 bases, with 10 bases between them. From germline, CDR1 is SGHDT and CDR2 YYEEEE. The DNA for the CDR3 is TGTGCCAGCAGCTGGGGGACCGCTAATTCACCCCTCCACTTT. This codes for CASSWGTANSPLHF.

This clone appeared a single time. A read error may account for a junction end that differs from germline. This chain joins TRBV5-1 and TRBJ2-6, with D possibly TRBD2 on 6 matching bases. This CDR3 region has 17 residues. CDR1 SGHRS and CDR2 YFSETQ come from the germline V gene. CDR3 protein: CARSLMGGRGGANVLTF. CDR3 nucleotide sequence: TGCGCCCGCAGCTTGATGGGGGGAAGAGGGGGGGCCAACGTCCTGACTTTC.

The chain couples TRBV5-1 to TRBJ2-1; 7 bases align to TRBD2. There are 15 residues in the CDR3. The V gene end was trimmed by 2 bases and the J gene end by 8 bases; junction bases not matched to a gene: 10. Germline V gene data show CDR1 as SGHRS and CDR2 as YFSETQ. CDR3 in DNA: TGCGCCAGCAGCTTCCCAAGCGGGGTGATTGATGAGCAGTTCTTC. Amino acid sequence: CASSFPSGVIDEQFF.

V usage is TRBV5-1 and J usage is TRBJ2-3; D is perhaps TRBD2 (6 bases). Germline assignment: CDR1 SGHRS and CDR2 YFSETQ. The CDR3 is made up of 13 amino acids. The V and J ends lost 1 base and 5 bases respectively, with 8 bases between them. The CDR3 protein is CASSLLGGDTQYF. Here the CDR3 DNA reads TGCGCCAGCAGCTTGCTGGGGGGAGATACGCAGTATTTT.

This clone showed up just once. The chain employs TRBV29-1 and TRBJ1-2, with D perhaps matching TRBD1 (5 bases). V lost 5 bases and J lost 0, with 13 bases in between. The CDR3 has 14 amino acids. Germline values: CDR1 SQVTM, CDR2 ANQGSEA. The CDR3: CSVLTDRANYGYTF. The CDR3 nucleotides are TGCAGCGTTCTGACAGACCGAGCTAACTATGGCTACACCTTC.

This clone has only one observation. This rearrangement joins TRBV7-2 to TRBJ1-1, with D hard to call. V dropped 4 bases and J dropped 2 bases, with 11 bases sitting between them. The length of the CDR3 is 14 residues. The germline gives CDR1 SGHTA, CDR2 FQGNSA. In DNA, the CDR3 is TGTGCCAGCAGCTCCCAGCCCAGCAACACTGAAGCTTTCTTT. Translated: CASSSQPSNTEAFF.

This clone was detected only a few times. The J gene is TRBJ1-2, the V gene TRBV7-9; D is uncertain. The ends were cut back, 5 bases at V and 1 base at J, with 11 bases in the middle. The CDR3 is 14 amino acids. Germline-derived CDR1 and CDR2 are SEHNR and FQNEAQ (reference sequence). In nucleotides, the CDR3 is TGTGCCAGCAGCCCCAGGTCGGATAACTATGGCTACACCTTC. It translates to CASSPRSDNYGYTF.

The V call is TRBV24-1, the J call TRBJ2-1, with 9 nucleotides matching TRBD2. V was pared by 5 bases and J by 0 bases, with 10 bases of the junction left unmatched. The CDR3 is 18 amino acids. Germline V gene sequence: CDR1 KGHDR, CDR2 SFDVKD. In DNA, the CDR3 is TGTGCCACCAGTGCGGCTAGCGGGAAGACAAGCTCCTACAATGAGCAGTTCTTC. Amino acid sequence: CATSAASGKTSSYNEQFF.

The V call is TRBV6-6, the J call TRBJ2-1, with D maybe TRBD2 (5 bases). CDR3 length: 15 residues. Germline values: CDR1 MNHNY, CDR2 SVGAGI (reference sequence). Trimming removed 6 bases from V and 5 bases from J, with 17 bases in between. In DNA form, the CDR3 reads TGTGCCAGCAGCCCTACCGGGGTGACTGACAATGAGCAGTTCTTC. It encodes CASSPTGVTDNEQFF.

The V and J genes are TRBV6-2 or TRBV6-3 and TRBJ2-7; TRBD1 matches at 7 bases. The V and J ends lost 6 bases and 0 bases, in that order; junction bases with no gene match: 5. Germline CDR1 and CDR2: MNHEY and SVGEGT. The CDR3 runs 14 residues. The CDR3 spells CASSLQGSSYEQYF. CDR3 DNA: TGTGCCAGCAGCCTACAGGGGTCCTCCTACGAGCAGTACTTC.

This clone was picked up a small number of times. Other DNA sequences in this sample translate to the same CDR3. This chain uses TRBV24-1 with TRBJ2-2, with D possibly matching TRBD2 (6 bases). Germline V CDR1 and CDR2: KGHDR, SFDVKD. V was shortened by 9 bases and J by 2 bases, with 12 bases between the two germline ends. The CDR3 is 14 residues long. This chain's CDR3 is CATGGSGNTGELFF. CDR3 coding DNA: TGTGCCACCGGGGGGAGTGGAAACACCGGGGAGCTGTTTTTT.

The chain carries TRBV7-6 and TRBJ2-1; D is unclear. The CDR3 contains 13 residues. Looked up from germline, CDR1 is SGHVS and CDR2 is FNYEAQ. Trimming cost V 6 bases and J 3 bases, with 9 bases left between them. The CDR3 DNA reads TGTGCCAGCAGGGGGAAAAACTACAATGAGCAGTTCTTC. Protein: CASRGKNYNEQFF.

This rearrangement joins TRBV10-3 to TRBJ1-4; 10 bases match TRBD1. This CDR3 spans 12 amino acids. Germline V gives CDR1 ENHRY, CDR2 SYGVKD. V lost 11 bases and J lost 8; bases outside the gene matches: 5. The CDR3 coding sequence is TGTGCCTCGGGACAGGGGAGGGAAAAACTGTTTTTT. The encoded protein is CASGQGREKLFF.

V is TRBV19 and J is TRBJ1-5, with 8 bases that match TRBD1. Germline lookup yields CDR1 LNHDA and CDR2 SQIVND (reference sequence). The CDR3 spans 15 residues. The V gene end was trimmed by 4 bases and the J gene end by 7 bases; junction bases not matched to a gene: 9. CDR3: CASSTLGQGGQPQHF. CDR3 DNA: TGTGCCAGTAGTACCCTCGGACAGGGAGGACAGCCCCAGCATTTT.

The chain carries TRBV5-6 and TRBJ1-5, with 8 bases identical to TRBD1. The trim removed 6 bases at V and 7 bases at J, leaving 12 bases unmatched. Germline V CDR1 and CDR2: SGHDT, YYEEEE. This CDR3 region has 15 residues. The CDR3 is CASTASGTGNQPQHF. CDR3 nucleotides: TGTGCCAGCACCGCTTCCGGGACAGGAAACCAGCCCCAGCATTTT. The entire variable domain, with the rest obtained from reference TRBV5-6 and TRBJ1-5, is as follows: DAGVTQSPTHLIKTRGQQVTLRCSPKSGHDTVSWYQQALGQGPQFIFQYYEEEERQRGNFPDRFSGHQFPNYSSELNVNALLLGDSALYLCASTASGTGNQPQHFGDGTRLSIL.

This clone was seen once. The V call is TRBV12-3 or TRBV12-4, the J call TRBJ1-2; no clear D gene. This CDR3 comprises 13 residues. Trimming shortened V by 7 bases and J by 4 bases, and 13 bases separated the two germline ends. The CDR3 is CASKSRDSYGYTF. The DNA for the CDR3 is TGTGCCAGCAAATCTAGAGATAGCTATGGCTACACCTTC.

This clone was seen a handful of times. The CDR3 coding sequence is TGTGCCAGTAGTCAGATCAGGACAGGGAAGGAGACCCAGTACTTC. Translating gives CASSQIRTGKETQYF. The chain joins TRBV19 to TRBJ2-5; the match to TRBD1 covers 8 bases. Germline assignment: CDR1 LNHDA and CDR2 SQIVND (reference sequence). CDR3 length equals 15 residues. Unmatched junction bases numbered 10, after V lost 5 bases and J lost 5 bases.

The chain couples TRBV3-1 (or the pseudogene TRBV3-2) to TRBJ2-4, with D unresolved. Germline values: CDR1 LGHDT, CDR2 YNNKEL (reference sequence). Trimming left V 0 bases short and J 10 bases short, with 19 bases between. There are 16 residues in the CDR3. Here the CDR3 reads CASSQDRGSRAEIQYF. The CDR3 DNA reads TGTGCCAGCAGCCAAGATCGCGGCTCAAGGGCCGAAATTCAGTACTTC.

This sequence joins TRBV14 and TRBJ2-1, with 10 bases matching TRBD2. Germline CDR1 SGHDN, CDR2 FVKESK. CDR3 length: 16 amino acids. V shed 1 base and J 7 bases; nucleotides not matched to a gene: 7. The CDR3 protein is CASSQGAGGPSNEQFF. CDR3 DNA sequence: TGTGCCAGCAGCCAAGGAGCGGGGGGGCCTAGTAATGAGCAGTTCTTC. Full variable domain (outside the CDR3, taken from reference TRBV14 and TRBJ2-1): EAGVTQFPSHSVIEKGQTVTLRCDPISGHDNLYWYRRVMGKEIKFLLHFVKESKQDESGMPNNRFLAERTGGTYSTLKVQPAELEDSGVYFCASSQGAGGPSNEQFFGPGTRLTVL.

This chain connects TRBV6-5 to TRBJ2-3, with no clear D. This CDR3 comprises 13 residues. Germline assignment: CDR1 MNHEY and CDR2 SVGAGI. Between the trimmed V and J ends, which lost 6 bases and 1 base, there was a span of 8 bases. The CDR3 loop reads CASRDGGTDTQYF. CDR3 DNA sequence: TGTGCCAGCAGGGACGGAGGCACAGATACGCAGTATTTT.

This clone has only one observation. CDR3 sequence: CASSPSGKTQYF. In DNA, the CDR3 is TGTGCCAGCAGCCCCTCTGGGAAGACCCAGTACTTC. V and J are TRBV7-8 and TRBJ2-5; no definite D call. Germline V gene lookup returns CDR1 SGHVS and CDR2 FQNEAQ. Trimming stripped 5 bases from V and 6 bases from J, with 10 bases between. This CDR3 spans 12 amino acids.

This chain joins TRBV10-1 and TRBJ2-3, with D unclear. The CDR3 totals 11 residues. Trimming shortened V by 4 bases and J by 8 bases, and 7 bases separated the two germline ends. CDR1 is WNHNN and CDR2 is SYGVQD in the germline V gene (reference sequence). CDR3 coding DNA: TGCGCCAGCAGTGGCTCGGGTACGCAGTATTTT. As protein: CASSGSGTQYF.